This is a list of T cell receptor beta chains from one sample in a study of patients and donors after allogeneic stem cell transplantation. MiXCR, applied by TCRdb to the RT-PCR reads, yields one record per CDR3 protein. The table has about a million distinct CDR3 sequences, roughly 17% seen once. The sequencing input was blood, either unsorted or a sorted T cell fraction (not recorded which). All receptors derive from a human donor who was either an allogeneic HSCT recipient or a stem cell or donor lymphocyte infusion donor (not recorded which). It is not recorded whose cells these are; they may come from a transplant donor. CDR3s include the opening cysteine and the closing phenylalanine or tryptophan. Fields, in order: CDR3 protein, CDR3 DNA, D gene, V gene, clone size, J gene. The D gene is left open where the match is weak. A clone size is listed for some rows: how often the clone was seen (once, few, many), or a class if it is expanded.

CASSQDARSADTQYF TGTGCCAGCAGCCAAGATGCTAGGAGCGCAGATACGCAGTATTTT - TRBV3-1 few TRBJ2-3
CASSLRSGSYNSPLHF TGTGCCAGCAGTTTGCGGTCCGGCTCCTATAATTCACCCCTCCACTTT - TRBV12-3/TRBV12-4 few TRBJ1-6
CATSRGRTLYLPQHF TGTGCCACCAGCAGGGGACGGACACTCTATCTGCCCCAGCATTTT - TRBV15 few TRBJ1-5
CASSLGPGQVDFF TGTGCCAGCAGCTTGGGACCGGGACAGGTTGATTTCTTT TRBD1 TRBV5-5 - TRBJ1-1
CSVAGLVEYEQYF TGCAGCGTCGCCGGACTGGTAGAGTACGAGCAGTACTTC - TRBV29-1 - TRBJ2-7
CSARNAPSGANVLTF TGCAGTGCTAGAAACGCCCCCTCTGGGGCCAACGTCCTGACTTTC - TRBV20-1 few TRBJ2-6
CATRDRVDTQYF TGTGCCACCAGGGACAGGGTCGATACGCAGTATTTT TRBD1 TRBV24-1 - TRBJ2-3
CASSEVRSHSGPGYTF TGTGCCAGCAGTGAAGTTCGGTCGCACAGCGGGCCTGGCTACACCTTC - TRBV2 - TRBJ1-2
CASSRLRQGATQTNTGELFF TGTGCCAGCTCACGACTCCGACAGGGGGCAACCCAAACGAACACCGGGGAGCTGTTTTTT TRBD1 TRBV18 few TRBJ2-2
CAWSVRQRAKTGELFF TGTGCCTGGAGTGTACGGCAGAGGGCGAAAACCGGGGAGCTGTTTTTT - TRBV30 - TRBJ2-2
CASSTIAGARPNTGELFF TGCGCCAGCAGTACAATCGCAGGGGCGAGACCGAACACCGGGGAGCTGTTTTTT - TRBV5-1 - TRBJ2-2
CASRGVTQYF TGTGCCAGCAGGGGGGTGACCCAGTACTTC - TRBV12-3/TRBV12-4 few TRBJ2-5
CASSLQIGKNTEAFF TGTGCCAGCAGCTTACAGATTGGGAAGAACACTGAAGCTTTCTTT - TRBV7-2 - TRBJ1-1
CASSYSLEPTYNEQFF TGTGCCAGCAGTTACTCTTTGGAACCAACCTACAATGAGCAGTTCTTC - TRBV6-5 few TRBJ2-1
CAISDTGALGEETQYF TGTGCCATCAGTGACACCGGGGCCTTAGGGGAAGAGACCCAGTACTTC - TRBV10-3 - TRBJ2-5
CASSLHYTGELFF TGTGCCAGCAGCTTACATTACACCGGGGAGCTGTTTTTT - TRBV7-8 few TRBJ2-2
CASSAVGGESGNTIYF TGTGCCAGCAGCGCAGTGGGAGGGGAATCAGGAAACACCATATATTTT - TRBV9 few TRBJ1-3
CASSGRQAEAFF TGTGCCAGCAGCGGACGACAAGCTGAAGCTTTCTTT - TRBV11-2 few TRBJ1-1
CSASLAGGNEQFF TGCAGTGCTAGCCTAGCGGGAGGGAATGAGCAGTTCTTC TRBD2 TRBV20-1 few TRBJ2-1
CASSLGQTLQETQYF TGCGCCAGCAGCTTGGGGCAGACCCTCCAAGAGACCCAGTACTTC - TRBV5-1 few TRBJ2-5
CASSWEDSPNTEAFF TGCGCCAGCAGCTGGGAGGACAGTCCGAACACTGAAGCTTTCTTT - TRBV5-1 few TRBJ1-1
CASSSSPSPGYTF TGTGCCAGCAGCTCGTCGCCCTCACCCGGCTACACCTTC - TRBV5-5 few TRBJ1-2
CASSAPAGQGAIEQFF TGTGCCAGCAGCGCGCCCGCGGGACAGGGGGCTATTGAGCAGTTCTTC TRBD1 TRBV7-8 few TRBJ2-1